This is a list of T cell receptor beta chains from one sample in a study of Ad26.COV2.S vaccination and SARS-CoV-2 variants. Data came from immunoSEQ multiplex PCR; TCRdb stores just in-frame clones and leaves some out. The sample lists roughly 350,000 clones, about 87% occurring once. The material was peripheral blood, obtained in a trial of Ad26.COV2.S vaccine versus placebo. The receptors shown here come from a person between 18 and 59 years old who received the Ad26.COV2.S COVID-19 vaccine or a placebo. The CDR3 runs from the conserved cysteine through the conserved F or W.

J: TRBJ2-1
V: TRBV12-5
CDR3: CASGLLQGRGVILHSYNEQFF

J: TRBJ1-5
V: TRBV4-2
CDR3: CASSPKTGRNQPQHF

J: TRBJ1-4
V: TRBV10-3
CDR3: CAISEQVAHELFF

J: TRBJ2-5
V: TRBV7-8
CDR3: CASSGGAGGETQYF

J: TRBJ1-5
V: TRBV4-3
CDR3: CASSQDLTGLDQPQHF

J: TRBJ2-7
V: TRBV5-1
CDR3: CASKKREGYEQYF

J: TRBJ2-7
V: TRBV29-1
CDR3: CSVGSYMTGTSYEQYF

J: TRBJ2-7
V: TRBV4-3
CDR3: CASSQGPGDRGRGYEQYF

J: TRBJ1-5
V: TRBV11-2
CDR3: CASSLDQGRHQPQHF

J: TRBJ1-3
V: TRBV21-1
CDR3: CASRENLRNTIYF

J: TRBJ2-1
V: TRBV27
CDR3: CASSFGGFDEQFF

J: TRBJ1-5
V: TRBV28
CDR3: CASSRDTFSNQPQHF

J: TRBJ2-7
V: TRBV30
CDR3: CAWSSGLGGYEQYF

J: TRBJ2-2
V: TRBV7-2
CDR3: CASSPLSRNTGELFF

J: TRBJ1-2
V: TRBV28
CDR3: CASSPFRGNYTF

J: TRBJ1-5
V: TRBV30
CDR3: CAWGSRNQPQHF

J: TRBJ2-2
V: TRBV24-1
CDR3: CATSETTGGPAGELFF

J: TRBJ1-2
V: TRBV6-5
CDR3: CASKRGQDGYTF

J: TRBJ1-5
V: TRBV7-2
CDR3: CASSLGRASNQPQHF

J: TRBJ2-5
V: TRBV6-2/TRBV6-3
CDR3: CASSSLGTGRETQYF

J: TRBJ2-7
V: TRBV3-1/TRBV3-2
CDR3: CASSQLGGTGDSDEQYF

J: TRBJ1-5
V: TRBV19
CDR3: CASSFLQPNQPQHF

J: TRBJ2-4
V: TRBV27
CDR3: CASSPTLGRTLNIQYF

J: TRBJ2-2
V: TRBV6-5
CDR3: CASNRGGTGELFF

J: TRBJ1-1
V: TRBV6-6
CDR3: CASSYSKFRDTEAFF

J: TRBJ2-7
V: TRBV28
CDR3: CASRLWTGGVYEQYF

J: TRBJ1-5
V: TRBV6-4
CDR3: CASSDLEGLYVQPQHF

J: TRBJ2-1
V: TRBV12-5
CDR3: CASGLVGGRYNEQFF

J: TRBJ2-7
V: TRBV6-2/TRBV6-3
CDR3: CASSYDESYEQYF

J: TRBJ2-5
V: TRBV6-1
CDR3: CASRGGLRETQYF

J: TRBJ1-5
V: TRBV12-3/TRBV12-4
CDR3: CASSSGNNQPQHF

J: TRBJ2-3
V: TRBV11-2
CDR3: CASSLRGLTTDTQYF

J: TRBJ2-5
V: TRBV7-3
CDR3: CASSLLASRWETQYF

J: TRBJ1-1
V: TRBV28
CDR3: CASSLQLLNTEAFF

J: TRBJ1-4
V: TRBV2
CDR3: CASALGVEDEKLFF

J: TRBJ2-5
V: TRBV4-3
CDR3: CASSPGPGGGETQYF

J: TRBJ2-2
V: TRBV4-3
CDR3: CASSQDSVSTNTGELFF

J: TRBJ2-7
V: TRBV5-4
CDR3: CASSIGTSEYYEQYF

J: TRBJ2-1
V: TRBV3-1/TRBV3-2
CDR3: CASSQGPLSYNEQFF

J: TRBJ1-1
V: TRBV28
CDR3: CASSITPPGDTEAFF

J: TRBJ1-2
V: TRBV12-2
CDR3: CASRLVWDKANYGYTF

J: TRBJ1-1
V: TRBV6-5
CDR3: CASRGRPNVDTEAFF

J: TRBJ1-6
V: TRBV4-1
CDR3: CASSAMESPLHF

J: TRBJ1-6
V: TRBV5-5
CDR3: CASSLWRTNSPLHF

J: TRBJ1-6
V: TRBV28
CDR3: CASSGEGNNNSPLHF

J: TRBJ1-2
V: TRBV7-2
CDR3: CASSLKQVGGYTF

J: TRBJ2-7
V: TRBV6-2/TRBV6-3
CDR3: CASSHSGAIYEQYF

J: TRBJ1-1
V: TRBV6-5
CDR3: CASSYSPTGATTEAFF

J: TRBJ1-5
V: TRBV2
CDR3: CASKARGAGSNQPQHF

J: TRBJ2-7
V: TRBV7-3
CDR3: CASSLTQGLSYEQYF

J: TRBJ2-5
V: TRBV12-3/TRBV12-4
CDR3: CASSFRVGETQYF

J: TRBJ2-3
V: TRBV7-3
CDR3: CASSPGQRTDTQYF

J: TRBJ1-4
V: TRBV25-1
CDR3: CASSWTGGREKLFF